Listed below are T cell receptor beta chains from one sample, sequenced in a study of shared clonotypes between healthy human individuals. The method was immunoSEQ multiplex PCR; TCRdb's version includes in-frame clones alone and lacks a portion of them. The sample records under 650,000 clones, around 96% being singletons. Sequences were obtained from naive CD4+ T cells sorted from blood. These receptors all come from a woman in her 30s in good health. Both conserved end residues are part of each CDR3. The D gene is left open where the match is weak. The listing skips clone size in some rows; elsewhere it reads once, few, many or a size class.

CDR3aa,CDR3nt,d_gene,abundance,v_gene,j_gene
CASSPWGPGSPLHF,TGTGCCAGCAGTCCCTGGGGGCCAGGGTCACCCCTCCACTTT,.,once,TRBV6-5,TRBJ1-6
CASSLWVNQPQHF,TGTGCCAGCAGTTTATGGGTTAATCAGCCCCAGCATTTT,.,.,TRBV28,TRBJ1-5
CASSWTSGEETQYF,TGTGCCAGCAGTTGGACTAGCGGTGAAGAGACCCAGTACTTC,TRBD2,.,TRBV9,TRBJ2-5
CASSLRQGGYGYTF,TGTGCCAGCAGCCTGCGACAGGGAGGCTATGGCTACACCTTC,TRBD1,.,TRBV7-8,TRBJ1-2
CASGFGPPRGYTF,TGTGCTAGTGGTTTCGGCCCTCCGAGGGGCTACACCTTC,.,.,TRBV12-5,TRBJ1-2
CASSQGDSYDADTQYF,TGTGCCAGCAGCCAAGGCGACTCGTATGATGCAGATACGCAGTATTTT,.,.,TRBV4-2,TRBJ2-3
CASSQAMEQFF,TGCGCCAGCAGCCAAGCCATGGAGCAGTTCTTC,.,.,TRBV4-1,TRBJ2-1
CASSPTSGRTHEQYF,TGTGCCAGCAGCCCCACTAGCGGGAGAACCCACGAGCAGTACTTC,TRBD2,.,TRBV27,TRBJ2-7
CASSLSPAGGTTGELFF,TGTGCCAGCAGCCTCTCACCGGCGGGCGGTACCACCGGGGAGCTGTTTTTT,.,.,TRBV13,TRBJ2-2
CASSEDVTPRYYEQFF,TGTGCCAGCAGTGAAGACGTGACTCCGAGGTACTATGAGCAGTTCTTC,.,.,TRBV6-4,TRBJ2-1
CSVGAGGETQYF,TGCAGCGTTGGGGCGGGAGGGGAGACCCAGTACTTC,TRBD2,.,TRBV29-1,TRBJ2-5
CASSRTGQGDYEQYF,TGTGCCAGCAGCAGAACGGGACAGGGTGACTACGAGCAGTACTTC,TRBD1,.,TRBV7-9,TRBJ2-7
CASSNGQGATEAFF,TGTGCCAGCAGTAACGGACAGGGGGCCACTGAAGCTTTCTTT,TRBD1,.,TRBV2,TRBJ1-1
CASSIGQGVGEQYF,TGTGCCAGTAGTATCGGCCAGGGGGTAGGCGAGCAGTACTTC,TRBD1,.,TRBV19,TRBJ2-7
CASSFYAGSGANVLTF,TGTGCCAGCAGCTTCTACGCCGGCTCTGGGGCCAACGTCCTGACTTTC,.,.,TRBV5-5,TRBJ2-6
CASSIAGAPTYEQYF,TGTGCCAGTAGTATAGCAGGGGCCCCAACCTACGAGCAGTACTTC,.,.,TRBV19,TRBJ2-7
CAIRLAGARTGELFF,TGTGCCATCAGGCTAGCGGGAGCCAGGACCGGGGAGCTGTTTTTT,TRBD2,.,TRBV6-1,TRBJ2-2
CASSVSSGSSYEQYF,TGTGCCAGCAGCGTGTCTAGCGGGAGCTCCTACGAGCAGTACTTC,TRBD2,.,TRBV7-2,TRBJ2-7
CASSYSAGGKSAFF,TGTGCCAGCAGTTACTCGGCAGGGGGCAAATCAGCTTTCTTT,TRBD1,.,TRBV6-6,TRBJ1-1
CASSLGGGSGNTIYF,TGTGCCAGCAGCTTAGGCGGGGGGTCTGGAAACACCATATATTTT,.,.,TRBV11-2,TRBJ1-3
CASSPKSYNEQFF,TGTGCCAGCAGCCCCAAGAGCTACAATGAGCAGTTCTTC,.,.,TRBV14,TRBJ2-1
CASSFRAGGRQETQYF,TGTGCCAGCAGCTTCCGCGCCGGGGGCCGCCAAGAGACCCAGTACTTC,.,.,TRBV7-3,TRBJ2-5
CASSLGGTNTGELFF,TGTGCCAGCAGCTTAGGGGGAACGAACACCGGGGAGCTGTTTTTT,.,.,TRBV7-9,TRBJ2-2
CASSWSGQVQETQYF,TGTGCCAGCAGTTGGTCGGGACAAGTACAAGAGACCCAGTACTTC,.,.,TRBV27,TRBJ2-5